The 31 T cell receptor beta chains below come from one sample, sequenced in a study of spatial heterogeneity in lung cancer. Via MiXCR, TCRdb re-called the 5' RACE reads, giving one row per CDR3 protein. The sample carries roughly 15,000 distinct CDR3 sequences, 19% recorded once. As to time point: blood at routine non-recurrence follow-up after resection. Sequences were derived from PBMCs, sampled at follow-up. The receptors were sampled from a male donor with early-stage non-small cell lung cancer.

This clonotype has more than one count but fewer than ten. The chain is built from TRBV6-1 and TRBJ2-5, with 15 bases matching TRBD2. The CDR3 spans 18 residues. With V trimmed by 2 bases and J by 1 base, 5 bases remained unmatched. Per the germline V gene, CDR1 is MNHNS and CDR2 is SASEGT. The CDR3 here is CASSEWGLAGGFQETQYF. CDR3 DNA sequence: TGTGCCAGCAGTGAATGGGGACTAGCGGGGGGATTCCAAGAGACCCAGTACTTC.

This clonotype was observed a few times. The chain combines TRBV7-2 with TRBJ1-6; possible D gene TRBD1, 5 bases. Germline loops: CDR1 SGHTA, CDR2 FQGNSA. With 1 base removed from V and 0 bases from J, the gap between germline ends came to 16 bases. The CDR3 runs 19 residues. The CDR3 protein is CASSLGLRARSSYNSPLHF. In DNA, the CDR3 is TGTGCCAGCAGCTTAGGGCTCAGGGCCAGAAGCTCCTATAATTCACCCCTCCACTTT.

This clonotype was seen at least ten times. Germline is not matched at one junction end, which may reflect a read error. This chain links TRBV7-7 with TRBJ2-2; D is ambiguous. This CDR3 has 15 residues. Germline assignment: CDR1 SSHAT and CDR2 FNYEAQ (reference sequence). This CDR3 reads CASSLQLPPTGELFF. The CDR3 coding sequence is TGTGCTAGCAGCTTACAGTTACCCCCCACCGGGGAGCTGTTTTTT. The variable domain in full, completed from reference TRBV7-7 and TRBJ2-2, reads GAGVSQSPRYKVTKRGQDVTLRCDPISSHATLYWYQQALGQGPEFLTYFNYEAQPDKSGLPSDRFSAERPEGSISTLTIQRTEQRDSAMYRCASSLQLPPTGELFFGEGSRLTVL.

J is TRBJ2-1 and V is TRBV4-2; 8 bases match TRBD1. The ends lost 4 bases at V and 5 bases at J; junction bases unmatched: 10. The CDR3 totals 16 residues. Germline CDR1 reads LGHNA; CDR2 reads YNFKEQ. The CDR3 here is CASSPYTGGDDNEQFF. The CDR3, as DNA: TGTGCCAGCAGCCCCTACACAGGGGGTGACGACAATGAGCAGTTCTTC.

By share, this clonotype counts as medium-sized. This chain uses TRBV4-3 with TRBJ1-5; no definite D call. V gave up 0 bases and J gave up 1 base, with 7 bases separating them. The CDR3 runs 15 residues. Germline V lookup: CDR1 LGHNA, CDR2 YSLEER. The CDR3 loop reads CASSQDLSSNQPQHF. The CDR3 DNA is TGCGCCAGCAGCCAAGATTTGTCAAGCAATCAGCCCCAGCATTTT.

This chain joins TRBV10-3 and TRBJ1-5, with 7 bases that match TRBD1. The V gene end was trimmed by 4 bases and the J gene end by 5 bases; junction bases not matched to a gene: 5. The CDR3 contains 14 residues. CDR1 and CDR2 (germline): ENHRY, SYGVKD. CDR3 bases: TGTGCCATCAGTGGGCAGGGGGACGATCAGCCCCAGCATTTT. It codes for CAISGQGDDQPQHF.

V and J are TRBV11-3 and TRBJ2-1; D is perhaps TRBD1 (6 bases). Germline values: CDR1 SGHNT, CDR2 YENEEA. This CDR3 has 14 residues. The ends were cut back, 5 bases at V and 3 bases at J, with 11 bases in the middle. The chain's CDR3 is CASSGGQLYNEQFF. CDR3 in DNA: TGTGCCAGCAGCGGTGGACAGCTCTACAATGAGCAGTTCTTC.

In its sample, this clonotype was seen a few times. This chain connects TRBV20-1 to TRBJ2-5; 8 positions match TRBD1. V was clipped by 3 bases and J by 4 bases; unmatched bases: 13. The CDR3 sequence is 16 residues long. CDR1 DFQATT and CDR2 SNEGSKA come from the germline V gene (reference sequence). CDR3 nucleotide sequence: TGCAGTGCTAGGATTGACAGGGGATCCCGCCTAGAGACCCAGTACTTC. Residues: CSARIDRGSRLETQYF.

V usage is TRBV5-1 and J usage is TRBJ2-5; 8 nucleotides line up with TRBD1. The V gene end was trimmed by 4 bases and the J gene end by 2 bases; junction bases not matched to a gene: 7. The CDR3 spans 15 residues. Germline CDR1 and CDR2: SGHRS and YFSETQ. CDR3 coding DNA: TGCGCCAGCAGCGACGGACAGGGCGAACAAGAGACCCAGTACTTC. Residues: CASSDGQGEQETQYF.

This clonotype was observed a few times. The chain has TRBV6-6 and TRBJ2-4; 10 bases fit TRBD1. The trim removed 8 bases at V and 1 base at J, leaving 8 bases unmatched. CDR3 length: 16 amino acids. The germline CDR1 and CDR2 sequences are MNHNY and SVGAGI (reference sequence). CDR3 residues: CASRDRGFLAKNIQYF. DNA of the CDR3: TGTGCCAGCCGGGACAGGGGATTCCTCGCCAAAAACATTCAGTACTTC.

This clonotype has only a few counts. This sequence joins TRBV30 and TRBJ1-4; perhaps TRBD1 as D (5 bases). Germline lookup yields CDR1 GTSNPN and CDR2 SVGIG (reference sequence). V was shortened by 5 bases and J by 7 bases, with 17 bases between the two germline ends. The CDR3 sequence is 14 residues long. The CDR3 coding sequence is TGTGCCTGGGACGGGGCCGAAATGGGTGAAAAACTGTTTTTT. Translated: CAWDGAEMGEKLFF.

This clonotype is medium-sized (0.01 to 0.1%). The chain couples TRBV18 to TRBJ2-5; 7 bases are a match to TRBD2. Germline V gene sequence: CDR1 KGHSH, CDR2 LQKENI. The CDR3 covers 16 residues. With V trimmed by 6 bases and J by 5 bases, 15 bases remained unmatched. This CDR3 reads CASSRTPGGPSETQYF. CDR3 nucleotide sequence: TGTGCCAGCTCGCGAACGCCGGGGGGACCGTCTGAGACCCAGTACTTC.

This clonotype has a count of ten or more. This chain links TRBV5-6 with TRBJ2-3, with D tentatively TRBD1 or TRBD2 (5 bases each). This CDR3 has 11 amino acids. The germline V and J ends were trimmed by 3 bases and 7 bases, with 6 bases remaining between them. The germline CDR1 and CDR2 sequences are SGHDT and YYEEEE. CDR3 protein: CASSWGNTQYF. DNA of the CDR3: TGTGCCAGCAGCTGGGGGAATACGCAGTATTTT.

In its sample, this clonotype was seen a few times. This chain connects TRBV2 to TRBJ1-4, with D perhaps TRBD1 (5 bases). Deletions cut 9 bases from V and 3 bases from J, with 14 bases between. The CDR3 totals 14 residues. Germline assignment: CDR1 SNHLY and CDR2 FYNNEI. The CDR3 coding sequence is TGTGCCAGTACCTATGGGGCAGCTAATGAAAAACTGTTTTTT. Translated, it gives CASTYGAANEKLFF.

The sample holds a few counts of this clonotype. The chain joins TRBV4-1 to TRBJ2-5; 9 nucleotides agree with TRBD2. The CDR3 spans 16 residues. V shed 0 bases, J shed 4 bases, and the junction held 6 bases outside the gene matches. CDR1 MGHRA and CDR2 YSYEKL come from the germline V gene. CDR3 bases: TGCGCCAGCAGCCAAGATTATGGGCGGGGGGGAGAGACCCAGTACTTC. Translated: CASSQDYGRGGETQYF.

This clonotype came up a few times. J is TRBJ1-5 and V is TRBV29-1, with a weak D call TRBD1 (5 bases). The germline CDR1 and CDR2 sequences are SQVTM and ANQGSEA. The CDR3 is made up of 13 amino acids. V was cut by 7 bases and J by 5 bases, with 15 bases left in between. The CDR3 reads CSATGGVDQPQHF. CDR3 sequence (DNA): TGCAGCGCCACCGGGGGGGTCGATCAGCCCCAGCATTTT.

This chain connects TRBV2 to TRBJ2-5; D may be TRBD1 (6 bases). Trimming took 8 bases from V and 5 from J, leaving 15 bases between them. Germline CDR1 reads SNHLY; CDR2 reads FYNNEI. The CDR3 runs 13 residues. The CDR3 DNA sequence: TGTGCCAGCGCCGGGTCCACAGGGGAGACCCAGTACTTC. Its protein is CASAGSTGETQYF.

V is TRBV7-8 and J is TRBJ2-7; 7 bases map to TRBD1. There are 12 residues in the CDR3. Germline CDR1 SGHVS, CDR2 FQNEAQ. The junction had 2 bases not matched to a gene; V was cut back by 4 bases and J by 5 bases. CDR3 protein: CASSWDRHEQYF. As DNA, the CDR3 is TGTGCCAGCAGCTGGGACAGACACGAGCAGTACTTC.

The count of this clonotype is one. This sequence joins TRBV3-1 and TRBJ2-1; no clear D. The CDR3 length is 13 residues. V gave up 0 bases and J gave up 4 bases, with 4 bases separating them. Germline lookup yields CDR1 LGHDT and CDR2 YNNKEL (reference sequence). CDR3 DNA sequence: TGTGCCAGCAGCCAAGACAGATACAATGAGCAGTTCTTC. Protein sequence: CASSQDRYNEQFF.

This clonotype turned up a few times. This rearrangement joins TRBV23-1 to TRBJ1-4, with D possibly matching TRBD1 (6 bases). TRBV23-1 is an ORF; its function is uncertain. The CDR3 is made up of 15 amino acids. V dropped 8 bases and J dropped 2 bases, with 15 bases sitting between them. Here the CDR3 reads CASVTQGPTNEKLFF. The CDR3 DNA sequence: TGCGCCAGCGTAACCCAGGGGCCGACTAATGAAAAACTGTTTTTT.

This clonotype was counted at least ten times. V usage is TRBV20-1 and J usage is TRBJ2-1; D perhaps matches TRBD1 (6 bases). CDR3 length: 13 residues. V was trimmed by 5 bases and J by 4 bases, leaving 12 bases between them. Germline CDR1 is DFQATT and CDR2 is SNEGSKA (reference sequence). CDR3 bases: TGCAGTGCTCCCGGGACACGATACAATGAGCAGTTCTTC. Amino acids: CSAPGTRYNEQFF.

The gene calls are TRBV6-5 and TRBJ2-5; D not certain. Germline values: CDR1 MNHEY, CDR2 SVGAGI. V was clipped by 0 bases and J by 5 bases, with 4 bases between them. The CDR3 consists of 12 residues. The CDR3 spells CASSYSEETQYF. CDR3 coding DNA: TGTGCCAGCAGTTACTCCGAGGAGACCCAGTACTTC.

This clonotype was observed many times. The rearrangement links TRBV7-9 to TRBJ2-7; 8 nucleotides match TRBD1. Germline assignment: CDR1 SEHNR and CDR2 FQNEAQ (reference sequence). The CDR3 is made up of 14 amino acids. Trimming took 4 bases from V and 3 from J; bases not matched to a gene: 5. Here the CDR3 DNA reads TGTGCCAGCAGCTCAACAGGGGGAATCTACGAGCAGTACTTC. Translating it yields CASSSTGGIYEQYF.

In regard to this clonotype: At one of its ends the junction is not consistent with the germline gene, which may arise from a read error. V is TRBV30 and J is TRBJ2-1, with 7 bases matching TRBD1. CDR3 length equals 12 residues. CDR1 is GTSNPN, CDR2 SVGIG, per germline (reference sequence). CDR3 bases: TGTGCCTGGAGAGAGGGCGACAGGGAGCAGTTGTTC. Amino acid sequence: CAWREGDREQLF.

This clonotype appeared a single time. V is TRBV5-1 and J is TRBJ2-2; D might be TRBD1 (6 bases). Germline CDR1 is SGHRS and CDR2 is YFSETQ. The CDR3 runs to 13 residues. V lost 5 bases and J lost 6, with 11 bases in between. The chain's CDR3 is CASRYRDPGELFF. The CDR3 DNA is TGCGCCAGCAGGTACAGGGATCCCGGGGAGCTGTTTTTT.

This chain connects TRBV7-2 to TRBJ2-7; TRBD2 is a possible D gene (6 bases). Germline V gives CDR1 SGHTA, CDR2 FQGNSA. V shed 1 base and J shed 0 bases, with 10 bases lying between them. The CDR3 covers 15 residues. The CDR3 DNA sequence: TGTGCCAGCAGCTTAGGCGGGACGGTCTCCTACGAGCAGTACTTC. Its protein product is CASSLGGTVSYEQYF.

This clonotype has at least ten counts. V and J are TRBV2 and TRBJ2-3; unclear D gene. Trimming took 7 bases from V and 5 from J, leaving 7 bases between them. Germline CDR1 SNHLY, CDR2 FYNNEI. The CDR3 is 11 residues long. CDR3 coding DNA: TGTGCCAGCACCCCCCGAGATACGCAGTATTTT. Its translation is CASTPRDTQYF.

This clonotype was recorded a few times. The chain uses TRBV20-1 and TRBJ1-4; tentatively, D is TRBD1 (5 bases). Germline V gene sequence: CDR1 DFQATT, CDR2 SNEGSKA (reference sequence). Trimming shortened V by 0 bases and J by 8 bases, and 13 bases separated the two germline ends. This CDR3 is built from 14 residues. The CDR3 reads CSARDPRVGEKLFF. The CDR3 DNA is TGCAGTGCTAGAGATCCCAGGGTTGGCGAAAAACTGTTTTTT.

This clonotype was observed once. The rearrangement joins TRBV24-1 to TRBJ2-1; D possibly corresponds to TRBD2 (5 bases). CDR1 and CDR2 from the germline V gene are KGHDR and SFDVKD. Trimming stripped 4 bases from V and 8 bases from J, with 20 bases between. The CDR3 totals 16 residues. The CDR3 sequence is CATSDLGRDKSDEQFF. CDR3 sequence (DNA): TGTGCCACCAGTGACCTTGGTCGGGATAAATCCGATGAGCAGTTCTTC.

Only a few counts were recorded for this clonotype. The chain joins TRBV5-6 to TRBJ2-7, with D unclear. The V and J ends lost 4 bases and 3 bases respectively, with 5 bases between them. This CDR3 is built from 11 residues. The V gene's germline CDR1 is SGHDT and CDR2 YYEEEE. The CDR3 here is CASSGNYEQYF. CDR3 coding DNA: TGTGCCAGCAGCGGAAACTACGAGCAGTACTTC.

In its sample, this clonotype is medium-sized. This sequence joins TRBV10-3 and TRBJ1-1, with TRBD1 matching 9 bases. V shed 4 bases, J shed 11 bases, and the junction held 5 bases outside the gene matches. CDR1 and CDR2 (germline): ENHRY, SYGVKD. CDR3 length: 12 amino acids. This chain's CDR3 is CAISGRDRAAFF. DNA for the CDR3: TGTGCCATCAGTGGTCGGGACAGGGCGGCTTTCTTT.